This TCR beta chain appears in the sequencing data of a study of control samples from healthy donors and cancer patients. The table came from immunoSEQ multiplex PCR; TCRdb's copy has only in-frame clones and leaves some out. Of 150,000 to 200,000 clones detected, about 90% appear once; the ten largest clones hold nearly 5%. Germline loops: CDR1 WNHNN, CDR2 SYGVQD (reference sequence). The ends were cut back, 5 bases at V and 10 bases at J, with 9 bases in the middle. The CDR3 loop spans 11 amino acids. The gene calls are TRBV10-1 and TRBJ2-1; D is unresolved. The receptor was derived from a woman in her twenties or thirties in good health. The sequencing sample was made of blood. In nucleotides, the CDR3 is TGCGCCAGCAGTACCGAAGCGGAGCAGTTCTTC. Amino acids: CASSTEAEQFF.